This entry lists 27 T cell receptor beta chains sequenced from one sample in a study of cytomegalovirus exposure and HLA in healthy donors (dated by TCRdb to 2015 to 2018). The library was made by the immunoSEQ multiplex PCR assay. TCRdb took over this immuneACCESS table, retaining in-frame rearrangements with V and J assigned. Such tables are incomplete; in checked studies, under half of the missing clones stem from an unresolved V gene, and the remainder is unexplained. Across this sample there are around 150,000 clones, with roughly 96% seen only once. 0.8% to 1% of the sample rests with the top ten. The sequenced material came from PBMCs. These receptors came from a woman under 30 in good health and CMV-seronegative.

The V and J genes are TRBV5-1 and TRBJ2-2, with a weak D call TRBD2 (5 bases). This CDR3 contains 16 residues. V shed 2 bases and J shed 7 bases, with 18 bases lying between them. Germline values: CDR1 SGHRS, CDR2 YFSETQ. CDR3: CASSFSLVDVGGELFF. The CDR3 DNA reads TGCGCCAGCAGCTTCTCACTAGTCGATGTAGGCGGGGAGCTGTTTTTT.

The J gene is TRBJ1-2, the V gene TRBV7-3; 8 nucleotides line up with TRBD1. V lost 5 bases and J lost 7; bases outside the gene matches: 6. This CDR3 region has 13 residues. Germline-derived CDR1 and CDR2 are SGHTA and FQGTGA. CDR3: CASSVSGGAGYTF. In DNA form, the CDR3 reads TGTGCCAGCAGCGTATCAGGGGGCGCTGGCTACACCTTC.

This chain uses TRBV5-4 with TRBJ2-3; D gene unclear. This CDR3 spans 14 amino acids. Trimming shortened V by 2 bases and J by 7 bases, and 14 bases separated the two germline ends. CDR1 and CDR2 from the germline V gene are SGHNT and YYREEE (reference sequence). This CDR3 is CASSFRGTMNTQYF. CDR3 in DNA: TGTGCCAGCAGCTTCCGTGGCACCATGAATACGCAGTATTTT.

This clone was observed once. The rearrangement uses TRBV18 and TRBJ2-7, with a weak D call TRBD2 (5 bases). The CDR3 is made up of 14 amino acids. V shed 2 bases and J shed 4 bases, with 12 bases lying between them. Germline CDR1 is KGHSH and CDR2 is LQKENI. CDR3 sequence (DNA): TGTGCCAGCTCACCAGCAAGCGAGGGATACGAGCAGTACTTC. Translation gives CASSPASEGYEQYF. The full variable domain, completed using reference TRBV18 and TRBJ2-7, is NAGVMQNPRHLVRRRGQEARLRCSPMKGHSHVYWYRQLPEEGLKFMVYLQKENIIDESGMPKERFSAEFPKEGPSILRIQQVVRGDSAAYFCASSPASEGYEQYFGPGTRLTVT.

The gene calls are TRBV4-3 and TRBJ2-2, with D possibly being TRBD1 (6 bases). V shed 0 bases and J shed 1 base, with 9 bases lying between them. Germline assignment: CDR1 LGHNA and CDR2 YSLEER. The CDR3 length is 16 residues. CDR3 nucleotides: TGCGCCAGCAGCCAAGAGCAGGGACAGAACACCGGGGAGCTGTTTTTT. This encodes CASSQEQGQNTGELFF.

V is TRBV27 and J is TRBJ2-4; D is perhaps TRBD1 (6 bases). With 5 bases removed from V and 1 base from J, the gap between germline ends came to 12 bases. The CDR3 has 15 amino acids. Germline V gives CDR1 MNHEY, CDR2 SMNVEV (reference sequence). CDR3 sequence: CASSLSGVAKNIQYF. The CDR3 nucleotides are TGTGCCAGCAGTCTTTCAGGGGTGGCCAAAAACATTCAGTACTTC.

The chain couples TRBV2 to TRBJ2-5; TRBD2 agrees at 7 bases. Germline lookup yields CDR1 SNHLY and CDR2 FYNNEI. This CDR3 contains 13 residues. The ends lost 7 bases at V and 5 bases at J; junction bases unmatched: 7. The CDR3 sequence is CASMGGSRETQYF. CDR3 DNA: TGTGCCAGCATGGGGGGGTCGCGGGAGACCCAGTACTTC.

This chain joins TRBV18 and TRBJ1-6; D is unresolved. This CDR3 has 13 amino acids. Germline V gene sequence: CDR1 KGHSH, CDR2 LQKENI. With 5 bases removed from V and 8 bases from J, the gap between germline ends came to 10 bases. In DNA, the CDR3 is TGTGCCAGCTCATCCGACGGGGATTCACCCCTCCACTTT. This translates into CASSSDGDSPLHF.

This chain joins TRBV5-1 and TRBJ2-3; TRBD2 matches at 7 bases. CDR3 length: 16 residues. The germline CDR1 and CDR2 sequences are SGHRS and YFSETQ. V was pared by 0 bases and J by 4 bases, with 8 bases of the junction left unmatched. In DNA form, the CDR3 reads TGCGCCAGCAGCTTGGAAAACCTGGGGGGGTCAGATACGCAGTATTTT. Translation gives CASSLENLGGSDTQYF.

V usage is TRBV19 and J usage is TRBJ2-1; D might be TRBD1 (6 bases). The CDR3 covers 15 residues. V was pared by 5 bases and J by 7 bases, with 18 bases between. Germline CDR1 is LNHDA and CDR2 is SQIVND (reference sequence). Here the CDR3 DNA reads TGTGCCAGTAGTGGCACACCGGGACAAGGTAATGAGCAGTTCTTC. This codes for CASSGTPGQGNEQFF.

The CDR3 nucleotides are TGTGCCAGCAGCTCAGCGGGGAGCTCCTACAATGAGCAGTTCTTC. Protein sequence: CASSSAGSSYNEQFF. This chain links TRBV7-3 with TRBJ2-1; 7 nucleotides match TRBD2. This CDR3 comprises 15 residues. V gave up 4 bases and J gave up 0 bases; unmatched junction bases: 3. Germline CDR1 and CDR2: SGHTA and FQGTGA.

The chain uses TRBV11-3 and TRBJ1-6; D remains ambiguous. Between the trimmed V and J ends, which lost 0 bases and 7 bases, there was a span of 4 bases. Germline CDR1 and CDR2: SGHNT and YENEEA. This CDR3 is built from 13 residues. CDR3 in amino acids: CASSLDPNSPLHF. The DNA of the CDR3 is TGTGCCAGCAGCTTAGATCCAAATTCACCCCTCCACTTT.

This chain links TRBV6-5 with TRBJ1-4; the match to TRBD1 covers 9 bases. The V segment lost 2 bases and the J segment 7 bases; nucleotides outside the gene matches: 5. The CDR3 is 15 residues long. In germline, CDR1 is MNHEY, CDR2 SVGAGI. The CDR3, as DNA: TGTGCCAGCAGTTACGCGGACAGGGGAGGTGAAAAACTGTTTTTT. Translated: CASSYADRGGEKLFF.

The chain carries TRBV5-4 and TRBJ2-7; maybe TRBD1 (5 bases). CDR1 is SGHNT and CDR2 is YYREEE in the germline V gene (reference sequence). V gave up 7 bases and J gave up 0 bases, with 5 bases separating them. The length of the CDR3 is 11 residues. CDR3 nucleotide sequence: TGTGCCAGCGGACACTCCTACGAGCAGTACTTC. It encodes CASGHSYEQYF.

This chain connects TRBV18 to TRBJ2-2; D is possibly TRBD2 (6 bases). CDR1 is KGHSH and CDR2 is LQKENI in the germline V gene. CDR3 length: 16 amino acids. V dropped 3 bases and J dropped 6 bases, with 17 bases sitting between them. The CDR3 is CASSPPRGYGSGELFF. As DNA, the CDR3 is TGTGCCAGCTCACCGCCCCGGGGGTATGGCTCCGGGGAGCTGTTTTTT. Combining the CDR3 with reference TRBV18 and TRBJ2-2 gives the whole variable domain NAGVMQNPRHLVRRRGQEARLRCSPMKGHSHVYWYRQLPEEGLKFMVYLQKENIIDESGMPKERFSAEFPKEGPSILRIQQVVRGDSAAYFCASSPPRGYGSGELFFGEGSRLTVL.

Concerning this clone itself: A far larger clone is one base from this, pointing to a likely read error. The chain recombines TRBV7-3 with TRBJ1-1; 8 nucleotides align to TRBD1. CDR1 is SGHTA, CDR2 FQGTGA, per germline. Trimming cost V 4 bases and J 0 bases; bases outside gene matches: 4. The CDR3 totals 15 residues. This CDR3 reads CASSSQGALNTEAFF. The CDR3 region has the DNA TGTGCCAGCAGCTCCCAGGGGGCTTTGAACACTGAAGCTTTCTTT.

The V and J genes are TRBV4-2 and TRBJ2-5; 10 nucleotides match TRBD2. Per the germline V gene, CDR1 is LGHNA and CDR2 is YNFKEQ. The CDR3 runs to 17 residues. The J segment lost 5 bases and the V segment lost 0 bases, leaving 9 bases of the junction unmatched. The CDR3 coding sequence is TGTGCCAGCAGCCAAGATCTCTTAGCGGGGGGAAGGGAGACCCAGTACTTC. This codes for CASSQDLLAGGRETQYF.

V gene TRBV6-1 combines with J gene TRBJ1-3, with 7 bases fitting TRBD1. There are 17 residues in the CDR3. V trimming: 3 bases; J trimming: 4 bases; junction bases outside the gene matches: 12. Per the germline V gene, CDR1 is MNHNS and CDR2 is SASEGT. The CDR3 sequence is CASSDRGQPSRGNTIYF. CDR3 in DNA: TGTGCCAGCAGTGACCGGGGACAGCCGTCGAGAGGAAACACCATATATTTT.

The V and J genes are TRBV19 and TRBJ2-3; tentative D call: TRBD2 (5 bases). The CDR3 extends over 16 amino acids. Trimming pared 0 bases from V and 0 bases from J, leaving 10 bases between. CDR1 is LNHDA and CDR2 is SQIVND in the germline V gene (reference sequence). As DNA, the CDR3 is TGTGCCAGTAGTATAGATGCGGGTACAAGCACAGATACGCAGTATTTT. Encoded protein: CASSIDAGTSTDTQYF.

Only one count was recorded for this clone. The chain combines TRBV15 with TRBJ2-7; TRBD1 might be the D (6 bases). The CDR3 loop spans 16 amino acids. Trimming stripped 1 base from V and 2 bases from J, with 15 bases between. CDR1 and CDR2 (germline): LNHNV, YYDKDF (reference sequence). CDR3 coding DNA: TGTGCCACCAGCAGAGGATCCGGGACAAACGCCTACGAGCAGTACTTC. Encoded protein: CATSRGSGTNAYEQYF.

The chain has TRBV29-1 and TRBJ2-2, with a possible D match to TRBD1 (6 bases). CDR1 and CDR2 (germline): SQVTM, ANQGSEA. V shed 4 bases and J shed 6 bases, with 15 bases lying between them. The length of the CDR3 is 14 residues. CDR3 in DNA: TGCAGCGTTGTTGACAGGACGGTATCCGGGGAGCTGTTTTTT. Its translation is CSVVDRTVSGELFF.

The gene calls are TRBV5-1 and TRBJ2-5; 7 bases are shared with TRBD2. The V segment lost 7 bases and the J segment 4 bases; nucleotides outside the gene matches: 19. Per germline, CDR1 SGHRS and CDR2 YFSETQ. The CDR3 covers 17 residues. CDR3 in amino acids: CASRAGISAGVLETQYF. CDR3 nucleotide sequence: TGCGCCAGCCGCGCAGGGATTTCGGCGGGGGTTCTAGAGACCCAGTACTTC.

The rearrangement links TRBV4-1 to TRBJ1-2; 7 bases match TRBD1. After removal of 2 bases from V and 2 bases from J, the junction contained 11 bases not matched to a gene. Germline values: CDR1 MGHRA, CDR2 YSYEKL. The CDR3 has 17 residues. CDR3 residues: CASSQTLTGLGNYGYTF. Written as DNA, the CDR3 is TGCGCCAGCAGCCAAACCCTGACAGGGCTGGGAAACTATGGCTACACCTTC.

The CDR3 sequence: CASSLSQGEAGELFF. The CDR3 bases are TGCGCCAGCAGCTTGTCACAGGGGGAAGCCGGGGAGCTGTTTTTT. The V call is TRBV5-1, the J call TRBJ2-2; 8 bases match TRBD1. The V segment lost 1 base and the J segment 6 bases; nucleotides outside the gene matches: 5. Germline loops: CDR1 SGHRS, CDR2 YFSETQ. The CDR3 loop spans 15 amino acids.

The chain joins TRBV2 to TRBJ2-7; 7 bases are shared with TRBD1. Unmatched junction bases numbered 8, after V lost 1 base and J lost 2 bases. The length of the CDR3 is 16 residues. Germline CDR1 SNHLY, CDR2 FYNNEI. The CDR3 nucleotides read TGTGCCAGCAGTGAAGAGACAGGGTATTCGACCTACGAGCAGTACTTC. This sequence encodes CASSEETGYSTYEQYF.

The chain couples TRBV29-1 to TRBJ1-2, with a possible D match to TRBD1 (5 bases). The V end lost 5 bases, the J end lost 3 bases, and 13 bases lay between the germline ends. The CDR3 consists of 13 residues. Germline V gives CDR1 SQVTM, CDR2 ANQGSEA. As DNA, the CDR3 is TGCAGCGTTAGATGGGCGGGGGACTATGGCTACACCTTC. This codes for CSVRWAGDYGYTF.

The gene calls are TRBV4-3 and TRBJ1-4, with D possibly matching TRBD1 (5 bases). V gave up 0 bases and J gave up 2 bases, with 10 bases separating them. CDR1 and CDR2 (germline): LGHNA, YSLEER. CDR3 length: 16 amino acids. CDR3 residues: CASSQDARQTNEKLFF. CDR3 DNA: TGCGCCAGCAGCCAAGATGCCCGACAGACTAATGAAAAACTGTTTTTT.